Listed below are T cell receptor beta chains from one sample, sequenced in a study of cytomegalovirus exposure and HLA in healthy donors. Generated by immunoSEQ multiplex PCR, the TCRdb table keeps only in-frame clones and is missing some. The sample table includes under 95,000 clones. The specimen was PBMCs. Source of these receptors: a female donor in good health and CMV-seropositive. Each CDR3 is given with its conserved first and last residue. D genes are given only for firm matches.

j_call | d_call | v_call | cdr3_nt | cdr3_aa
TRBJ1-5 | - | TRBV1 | TGCACCAGCAGCCAAAAAGGGGTTCAGCCCCAGCATTTT | CTSSQKGVQPQHF
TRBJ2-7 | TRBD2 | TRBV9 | TGTGCCAGCAGCAGGTCTAGCGGGGGCCGTGGGTACGAGCAGTACTTC | CASSRSSGGRGYEQYF
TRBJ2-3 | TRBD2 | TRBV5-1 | TGCGCCAGCAGCTTGGCCCCACTAGCGGGAGGGCGCCTTCGCACAGATACGCAGTATTTT | CASSLAPLAGGRLRTDTQYF
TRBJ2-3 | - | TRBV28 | TGTGCCAGCAGTTTATCCGGGGGAAATACGCAGTATTTT | CASSLSGGNTQYF
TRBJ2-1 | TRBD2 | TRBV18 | TGTGCCAGCTCACGGGCTTCCGTGGTAGCGGGAGCGCGTGAGCAGTTCTTC | CASSRASVVAGAREQFF
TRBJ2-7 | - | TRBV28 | TGTGCCAGCGGCCAAGGGGGTTCCTACGAGCAGTACTTC | CASGQGGSYEQYF
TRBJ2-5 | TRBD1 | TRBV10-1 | TGCGCCAGCAGTGAAGCCGGGACAGGGGGAAGGTACCAAGAGACCCAGTACTTC | CASSEAGTGGRYQETQYF
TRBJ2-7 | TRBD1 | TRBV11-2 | TGTGCCAGCAGCTTAGGTCAGGGGGCGAACTACGAGCAGTACTTC | CASSLGQGANYEQYF
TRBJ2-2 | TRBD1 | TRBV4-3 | TGCGCCAGCAGCCAAGAACCAGGGGGCATCGGGGAGCTGTTTTTT | CASSQEPGGIGELFF
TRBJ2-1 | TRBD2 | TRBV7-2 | TGTGCCAGCAGCTTAGGGCTTTCGGGGGGGCAAGTTGAGCAGTTCTTC | CASSLGLSGGQVEQFF
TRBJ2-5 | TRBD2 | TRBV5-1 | TGCGCCAGCAGCACGCGTTCTAGCGGGAGCGGGGAGACCCAGTACTTC | CASSTRSSGSGETQYF
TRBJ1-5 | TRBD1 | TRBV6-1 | TGTGCCAGCAGCGACAGGGGTCATCAGCCCCAGCATTTT | CASSDRGHQPQHF
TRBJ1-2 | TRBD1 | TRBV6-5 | TGTGCCAGCGCGAGACAGGGGGCGATTAACTATGGCTACACCTTC | CASARQGAINYGYTF
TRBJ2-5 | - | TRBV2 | TGTGCCAGCAACCGACTAGGAGAAGAGACCCAGTACTTC | CASNRLGEETQYF
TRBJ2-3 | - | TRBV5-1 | TGCGCCAGCAGCTTGACTAGCTCCACAGATACGCAGTATTTT | CASSLTSSTDTQYF
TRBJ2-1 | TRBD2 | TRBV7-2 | TGTGCCAGCAGCTTAAGGGGGACTAGCTTGGTAAGTGAGCAGTTCTTC | CASSLRGTSLVSEQFF
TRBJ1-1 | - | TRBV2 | TGTGCCAGCAGTGAAGAAGGACAGAGAAACACTGAAGCTTTCTTT | CASSEEGQRNTEAFF
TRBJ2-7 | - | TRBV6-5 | TGTGCCAGCAGTTACTCGATCTACAGCTCCTACGAGCAGTACTTC | CASSYSIYSSYEQYF
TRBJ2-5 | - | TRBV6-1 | TGTGCCAGCAGTAATACGGGGTTAGGGGAGACCCAGTACTTC | CASSNTGLGETQYF
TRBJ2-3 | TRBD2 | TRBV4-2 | TGTGCCAGCAGCCAAGACCTCGGGGGGGCAGATACGCAGTATTTT | CASSQDLGGADTQYF
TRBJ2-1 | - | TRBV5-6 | TGTGCCAGCAGCTTGGAGCTAGCTGACAATGAGCAGTTCTTC | CASSLELADNEQFF
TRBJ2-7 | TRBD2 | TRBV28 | TGTGCCAGCAGTTTATTTGTTAGCGGGAGTATGGAGCAGTACTTC | CASSLFVSGSMEQYF
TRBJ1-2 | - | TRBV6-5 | TGTGCCAGCCGGACGGGGGGATATGGCTACACCTTC | CASRTGGYGYTF
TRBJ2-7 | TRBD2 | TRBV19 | TGTGCCAGTCGAGCGGGAGCCCACGAGCAGTACTTC | CASRAGAHEQYF
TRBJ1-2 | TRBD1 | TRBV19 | TGTGCCAGTAGGACAGGGGTGGAGGACTATGGCTACACCTTC | CASRTGVEDYGYTF
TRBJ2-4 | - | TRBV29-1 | TGCAGCGCCGGGGGGCAGGACAGCAAAAACATTCAGTACTTC | CSAGGQDSKNIQYF
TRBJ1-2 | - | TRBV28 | TGTGCCAGCAGCACCCAGGGGCCTTATGGCTACACCTTC | CASSTQGPYGYTF
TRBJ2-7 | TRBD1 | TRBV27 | TGTGCCAGCAGTGGGGACAGTACCTACGAGCAGTACTTC | CASSGDSTYEQYF
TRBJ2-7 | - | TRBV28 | TGTGCCAGCAGACGGACGGGGGCCTACGAGCAGTACTTC | CASRRTGAYEQYF
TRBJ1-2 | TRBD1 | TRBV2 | TGTGCCAGCAGCAAACAGGGGAAGGGGCCCTATGGCTACACCTTC | CASSKQGKGPYGYTF
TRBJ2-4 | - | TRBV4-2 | TGTGCCAGCAGCCAAGATGACGGAGGCATTCAGTACTTC | CASSQDDGGIQYF
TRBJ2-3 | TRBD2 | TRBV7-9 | TGTGCCAGCAGGGTAACTAGCGGGGGGAAAGATACGCAGTATTTT | CASRVTSGGKDTQYF
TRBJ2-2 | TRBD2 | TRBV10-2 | TGCGCCAGCAGTGTTACGGGAGGCAGCACCGGGGAGCTGTTTTTT | CASSVTGGSTGELFF
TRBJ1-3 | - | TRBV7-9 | TGTGCCAGCAGCTTAGCTCAGGGAGGTACCAGAAACACCATATATTTT | CASSLAQGGTRNTIYF
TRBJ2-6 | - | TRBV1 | TGCACCAGCACCCACCCCATCCCTACCACCTCGGGGGCCAACGTCCTGACTTTC | CTSTHPIPTTSGANVLTF
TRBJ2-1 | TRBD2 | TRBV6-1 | TGTGCCAGCAGTGAGAAAAGCGGGAGCTCCTACAATGAGCAGTTCTTC | CASSEKSGSSYNEQFF
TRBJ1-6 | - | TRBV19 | TGTGCCAGTAGTATCCCGCGGATCTCACCCCTCCACTTT | CASSIPRISPLHF
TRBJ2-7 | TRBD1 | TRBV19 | TGTGCCAGTAGTTACGGACAGGGCACCTACGAGCAGTACTTC | CASSYGQGTYEQYF
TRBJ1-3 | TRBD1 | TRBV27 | TGTGCCAGCAGACCTAGGACAGGGGGCGCGGACACCATATATTTT | CASRPRTGGADTIYF
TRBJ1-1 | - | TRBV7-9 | TGTGCCAGCAGCGCAGGAGGACTCATGAACACTGAAGCTTTCTTT | CASSAGGLMNTEAFF
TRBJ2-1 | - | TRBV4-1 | TGCGCGAGTAGGGACACCGGGGCCTATGAGCAGTTCTTC | CASRDTGAYEQFF
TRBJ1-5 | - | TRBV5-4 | TGTGCCAGCAGCCCCGGGGGGGGCGGTCAGCCCCAGCATTTT | CASSPGGGGQPQHF
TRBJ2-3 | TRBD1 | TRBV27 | TGTGCCAGCAGTTCACAGGGGGTAGATACGCAGTATTTT | CASSSQGVDTQYF
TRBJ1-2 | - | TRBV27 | TGTGCCAGCAGCCAAGGGCAGGGAATAAACTATGGCTACACCTTC | CASSQGQGINYGYTF
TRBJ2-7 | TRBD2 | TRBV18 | TGTGCCAGCTCACCCGCGGGGCCCTCTAGCGGGAGTTACGAGCAGTACTTC | CASSPAGPSSGSYEQYF
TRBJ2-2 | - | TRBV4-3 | TGCGCCAGCAGCCAGGAAGCGGGTTCGAACACCGGGGAGCTGTTTTTT | CASSQEAGSNTGELFF
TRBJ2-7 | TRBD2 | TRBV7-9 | TGTGCCAGCAGCTTAGTTGGGACTAGTTTCCACGAGCAGTACTTC | CASSLVGTSFHEQYF
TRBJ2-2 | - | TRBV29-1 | TGCAGCGTTGAAGACGGGTCAGGGGCCACCGGGGAGCTGTTTTTT | CSVEDGSGATGELFF
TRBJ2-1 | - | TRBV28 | TGTGCCAGCAGTTCGATCACTAGTAGGTCCGACAATGAGCAGTTCTTC | CASSSITSRSDNEQFF
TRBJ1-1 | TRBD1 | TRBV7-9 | TGTGCCAGCAGCTTAGAGGGCAGGGGGCTTACTGAAGCTTTCTTT | CASSLEGRGLTEAFF
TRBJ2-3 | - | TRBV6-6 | TGTGCCAGCAGCCGTACAGGGGATACGCAGTATTTT | CASSRTGDTQYF
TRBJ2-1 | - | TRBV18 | TGTGCCAGCTCACCTTCTGTCGGGTCCCAAAACGGTGAGCAGTTCTTC | CASSPSVGSQNGEQFF
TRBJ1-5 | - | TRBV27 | TGTGCCAGCAGTTTACACAGGGTAGGCGATCAGCCCCAGCATTTT | CASSLHRVGDQPQHF
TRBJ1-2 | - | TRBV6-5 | TGTGCCAGCAGTTACGGGGGCTCTTATGGCTACACCTTC | CASSYGGSYGYTF